This T cell receptor beta chain came from a study of blood T cell repertoires in COVID-19. The repertoire was sequenced with immunoSEQ multiplex PCR; TCRdb's copy has only in-frame clones and lacks some. Of some 99,000 clones listed, roughly 80% are singletons. The CDR3 runs 14 residues. The junction had 5 bases not matched to a gene; V was cut back by 8 bases and J by 3 bases. Germline CDR1 and CDR2: MNHEY and SVGAGI. The sequenced sample consisted of peripheral blood. The TCR originated in a human donor in a cohort sampled during active or convalescent COVID-19. The V and J genes are TRBV6-5 and TRBJ2-1, with TRBD2 matching over 9 bases. CDR3 sequence (DNA): TGTGCCAGCGGGGCTAGCGGGATCTACAATGAGCAGTTCTTC. It is translated as CASGASGIYNEQFF.